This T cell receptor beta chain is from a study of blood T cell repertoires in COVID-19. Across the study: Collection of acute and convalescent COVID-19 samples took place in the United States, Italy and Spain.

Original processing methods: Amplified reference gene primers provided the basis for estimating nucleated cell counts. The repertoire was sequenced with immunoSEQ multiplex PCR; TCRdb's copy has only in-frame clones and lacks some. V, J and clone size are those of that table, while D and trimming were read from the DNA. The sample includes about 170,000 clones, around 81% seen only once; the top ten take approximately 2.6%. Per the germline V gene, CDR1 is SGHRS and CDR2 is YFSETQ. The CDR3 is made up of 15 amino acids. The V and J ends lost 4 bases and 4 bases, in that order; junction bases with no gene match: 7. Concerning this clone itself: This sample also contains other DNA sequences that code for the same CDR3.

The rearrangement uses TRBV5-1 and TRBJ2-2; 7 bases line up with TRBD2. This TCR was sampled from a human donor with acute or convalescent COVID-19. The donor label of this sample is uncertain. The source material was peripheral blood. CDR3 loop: CASSLRTGGTGELFF. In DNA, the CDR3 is TGCGCCAGCAGCCTACGAACGGGGGGCACCGGGGAGCTGTTTTTT.